The TCR beta chain under discussion was sequenced for a study of T cell responses to AZD1222 COVID-19 vaccine (dated by TCRdb to the early 2020s). The study in broad terms: AZD1222 recipients whose second dose came at about 4 weeks and those whose second dose came at about 12 weeks were combined into one group, since spike-specific TCR depth and breadth did not differ between the two schedules. TCR sequencing covered more than 230 trial participants: approximately 200 given two doses of AZD1222 and 26 given two doses of MenACWY control vaccine. Enrollment into the trials was organized by age into subgroups of 18-55, 56-69 and 70-plus years, and those subgroups contained roughly 150, 30 and 60 TCR-sequenced participants, respectively. On the study overall, not on this receptor specifically: Most participants were white British and females outnumbered males, and the authors suggested that clonal diversity may have been underestimated. The 56-69-year group was small, and its depth increase did not reach significance, likely because of low power. Vaccine-associated CD4 TCRs spanned the whole spike protein, with dominant responses in regions 160-218 and 743-854. Conclusions about previously exposed vaccinees were limited because only a handful of AZD1222 recipients were SARS-CoV-2 seropositive at baseline. A significant rise in spike-specific TCR breadth and depth was observed after two AZD1222 doses relative to day 0 and relative to MenACWY recipients. Epitopes outside the regions mutated in the B.1.351 and B.1.1.7 variants were reportedly recognized by nearly half of the unique spike-specific TCRs. Because no day 14 peak-response samples were available, repertoires were characterized only after the peak T cell response.

A word on this clone: Its recognized antigen is unknown. Within one base of it there is no much larger clone, and no base qualities were kept.

The CDR3 regions of human TCRbeta chains were analyzed by immunosequencing. In the paper's pipeline: TCRs in the repertoires were compared against a reference library of SARS-CoV-2-specific TCRs that had been generated with the MIRA antigen-specificity platform. Breadth meant the fraction of unique TCRs that were SARS-CoV-2-associated, whereas depth meant the fraction of total T cells that were SARS-CoV-2-associated. Each spike-specific TCR was assigned to its reactive spike region and to a CD4 or CD8 class using the MIRA data. Log10-transformed breadth and depth values were compared by one-way ANOVA with Sidak's multiple comparisons tests. This is the immuneACCESS table as TCRdb keeps it, with only in-frame sequences that have V and J called. A part of the clones is gone; compared with another copy, unresolved V genes explain less than half, and the rest is unexplained. From that table come the V and J calls and clone size; the DNA was used to work out D and trimming. A total of 120,000 or so clones appear in this sample, over 85% of them only once. The ten largest clones capture roughly 4.5% of the sample.

The sample's time point label is to be understood as: baseline before first vaccination. Vaccinee samples came from UK trials COV001 and COV002, including a single-blind randomized controlled phase 2/3 trial of AZD1222 (ChAdOx1 nCoV-19) in healthy adults. For TCRbeta chain sequencing, PBMC samples from trial participants were taken at day 0 and at day 28 after the second dose. CDR1 and CDR2 (MNHEY, SVGAGI) derive from the germline V gene. From the cysteine through the phenylalanine, the CDR3 covers 16 amino acids. The entry retains the CDR3 DNA only, 48 bases that are in frame from base 1. Germline trimming: 0 bases from V, 3 bases from J; junction bases outside gene matches: 6.

The sequence was collected from an adult in good health. Sequenced material: peripheral blood, taken on day 0 of AZD1222 vaccination. This sequence uses TRBV6-5 and TRBJ2-5; 8 of the junction bases match TRBD1. For the CDR3, the sequence is CASSYSPWTGKETQYF. The DNA is as follows: TGTGCCAGCAGTTACTCCCCCTGGACAGGGAAAGAGACCCAGTACTTC.